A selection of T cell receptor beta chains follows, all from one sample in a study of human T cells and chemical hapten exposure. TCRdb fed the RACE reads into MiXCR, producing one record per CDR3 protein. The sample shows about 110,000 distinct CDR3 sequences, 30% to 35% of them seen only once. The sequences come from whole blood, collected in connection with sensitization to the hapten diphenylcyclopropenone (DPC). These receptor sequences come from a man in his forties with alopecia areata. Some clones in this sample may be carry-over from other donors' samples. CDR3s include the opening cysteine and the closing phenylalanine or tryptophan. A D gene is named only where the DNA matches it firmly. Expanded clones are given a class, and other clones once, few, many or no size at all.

CDR3aa: CATAPRRGPNEQFF
CDR3nt: TGTGCCACCGCACCGAGGCGAGGCCCCAATGAGCAGTTCTTC
d_gene: NA
j_gene: TRBJ2-1
v_gene: TRBV12-3/TRBV12-4
abundance: few

CDR3aa: CSARDPAQPTDTQYF
CDR3nt: TGCAGTGCTAGAGACCCAGCTCAACCCACAGATACGCAGTATTTT
d_gene: NA
j_gene: TRBJ2-3
v_gene: TRBV20-1
abundance: few

CDR3aa: CASRSVLGWGTDTQYF
CDR3nt: TGTGCCAGCAGATCCGTTCTCGGCTGGGGCACAGATACGCAGTATTTT
d_gene: NA
j_gene: TRBJ2-3
v_gene: TRBV28
abundance: NA

CDR3aa: CASSGGGSGANVLTF
CDR3nt: TGTGCCAGCAGTGGTGGGGGTTCTGGGGCCAACGTCCTGACTTTC
d_gene: NA
j_gene: TRBJ2-6
v_gene: TRBV2
abundance: NA

CDR3aa: CASSFSGRTCQETQYF
CDR3nt: TGTGCCAGCAGTTTTAGCGGGAGGACCTGCCAAGAGACCCAGTACTTC
d_gene: TRBD2
j_gene: TRBJ2-5
v_gene: TRBV28
abundance: few

CDR3aa: CASSPDGFFSGANVLTF
CDR3nt: TGTGCCAGCAGCCCCGACGGCTTCTTCTCTGGGGCCAACGTCCTGACTTTC
d_gene: NA
j_gene: TRBJ2-6
v_gene: TRBV5-4
abundance: few

CDR3aa: CASSYRVWTEAFF
CDR3nt: TGTGCCAGCAGCTACAGGGTTTGGACTGAAGCTTTCTTT
d_gene: NA
j_gene: TRBJ1-1
v_gene: TRBV7-8
abundance: NA

CDR3aa: CASSWINTDTQYF
CDR3nt: TGTGCCAGCAGCTGGATTAACACAGATACGCAGTATTTT
d_gene: NA
j_gene: TRBJ2-3
v_gene: TRBV12-3/TRBV12-4
abundance: NA

CDR3aa: CASNLSDVGANVLTF
CDR3nt: TGTGCCAGCAACTTATCTGATGTTGGGGCCAACGTCCTGACTTTC
d_gene: NA
j_gene: TRBJ2-6
v_gene: TRBV7-3
abundance: NA

CDR3aa: CASSQFGSNQPQHF
CDR3nt: TGTGCCAGCAGCCAATTCGGGTCCAATCAGCCCCAGCATTTT
d_gene: NA
j_gene: TRBJ1-5
v_gene: TRBV3-1
abundance: NA

CDR3aa: CASSPSGDTQYF
CDR3nt: TGTGCCAGCTCACCCTCCGGGGATACGCAGTATTTT
d_gene: NA
j_gene: TRBJ2-3
v_gene: TRBV18
abundance: NA

CDR3aa: CASSLASSGRNTGELFF
CDR3nt: TGCGCCAGCAGCTTGGCGTCCAGCGGGAGAAACACCGGGGAGCTGTTTTTT
d_gene: TRBD2
j_gene: TRBJ2-2
v_gene: TRBV5-1
abundance: NA

CDR3aa: CASGRPGKSYEQYF
CDR3nt: TGTGCCAGCGGGCGGCCTGGGAAAAGCTACGAGCAGTACTTC
d_gene: NA
j_gene: TRBJ2-7
v_gene: TRBV6-2/TRBV6-3
abundance: NA

CDR3aa: CASSLAAGQETQYF
CDR3nt: TGCGCCAGCAGCTTGGCCGCAGGACAAGAGACCCAGTACTTC
d_gene: NA
j_gene: TRBJ2-5
v_gene: TRBV5-1
abundance: few

CDR3aa: CAIGLAGEGTDTQYF
CDR3nt: TGTGCCATCGGCCTAGCGGGAGAGGGGACAGATACGCAGTATTTT
d_gene: TRBD2
j_gene: TRBJ2-3
v_gene: TRBV10-3
abundance: few

CDR3aa: CASSKEQELMSAETQYF
CDR3nt: TGTGCCAGCAGCAAAGAACAGGAATTAATGAGCGCAGAGACCCAGTACTTC
d_gene: NA
j_gene: TRBJ2-5
v_gene: TRBV21-1
abundance: many

CDR3aa: CSARDEAGGLADTQYF
CDR3nt: TGCAGTGCTAGAGATGAAGCGGGAGGGCTGGCAGATACGCAGTATTTT
d_gene: TRBD2
j_gene: TRBJ2-3
v_gene: TRBV20-1
abundance: few

CDR3aa: CASSLDADQETQYF
CDR3nt: TGCGCCAGCAGCTTGGACGCCGACCAAGAGACCCAGTACTTC
d_gene: NA
j_gene: TRBJ2-5
v_gene: TRBV5-1
abundance: few

CDR3aa: CASSLAQDRFHTYEQYF
CDR3nt: TGTGCCAGCAGCTTAGCGCAGGACAGATTTCATACCTACGAGCAGTACTTC
d_gene: NA
j_gene: TRBJ2-7
v_gene: TRBV7-2
abundance: NA

CDR3aa: CATSDLGQGEGTDTQYF
CDR3nt: TGTGCCACCAGTGATTTGGGCCAAGGGGAAGGGACAGATACGCAGTATTTT
d_gene: NA
j_gene: TRBJ2-3
v_gene: TRBV24-1
abundance: NA

CDR3aa: CASSLGGRAKNIQYF
CDR3nt: TGCGCCAGCAGCTTGGGGGGCCGGGCCAAAAACATTCAGTACTTC
d_gene: NA
j_gene: TRBJ2-4
v_gene: TRBV5-1
abundance: NA

CDR3aa: CASSYSDRGLEQYF
CDR3nt: TGTGCCAGCAGTTATTCGGACAGGGGGCTCGAGCAGTACTTC
d_gene: TRBD1
j_gene: TRBJ2-7
v_gene: TRBV6-5
abundance: NA

CDR3aa: CSARDVQARGYTF
CDR3nt: TGCAGTGCTAGAGATGTCCAGGCGCGGGGCTACACCTTC
d_gene: NA
j_gene: TRBJ1-2
v_gene: TRBV20-1
abundance: few

CDR3aa: CASSLGSSSPLHF
CDR3nt: TGCGCCAGCAGCTTGGGATCAAGTTCACCCCTCCACTTT
d_gene: NA
j_gene: TRBJ1-6
v_gene: TRBV5-1
abundance: few

CDR3aa: CASSPEQRSPLHF
CDR3nt: TGTGCCAGCAGTCCTGAACAGAGGTCACCCCTCCACTTT
d_gene: NA
j_gene: TRBJ1-6
v_gene: TRBV28
abundance: NA

CDR3aa: CASRDRSTDTQYF
CDR3nt: TGTGCCAGCAGGGACAGAAGCACAGATACGCAGTATTTT
d_gene: NA
j_gene: TRBJ2-3
v_gene: TRBV12-3/TRBV12-4
abundance: NA

CDR3aa: CASSFPAGGTREQYF
CDR3nt: TGTGCCAGCAGCTTTCCGGCGGGAGGGACGCGAGAGCAGTACTTC
d_gene: TRBD2
j_gene: TRBJ2-7
v_gene: TRBV7-9
abundance: many

CDR3aa: CASSKPDTQYF
CDR3nt: TGTGCCAGCAGTAAACCAGATACGCAGTATTTT
d_gene: NA
j_gene: TRBJ2-3
v_gene: TRBV7-9
abundance: NA

CDR3aa: CSVVSSGNTIYF
CDR3nt: TGCAGCGTTGTGTCCTCTGGAAACACCATATATTTT
d_gene: NA
j_gene: TRBJ1-3
v_gene: TRBV29-1
abundance: few

CDR3aa: CSARPTGRRELFF
CDR3nt: TGCAGTGCGAGACCCACTGGGCGCCGGGAGCTGTTTTTT
d_gene: NA
j_gene: TRBJ2-2
v_gene: TRBV20-1
abundance: NA

CDR3aa: CASSLRGGTGRTATEAFF
CDR3nt: TGTGCCAGCAGCTTAAGGGGCGGGACAGGGCGTACTGCCACTGAAGCTTTCTTT
d_gene: TRBD1
j_gene: TRBJ1-1
v_gene: TRBV7-9
abundance: NA

CDR3aa: CASSLGSTRGKTQYF
CDR3nt: TGTGCCAGCAGCCTGGGATCAACCAGGGGGAAGACCCAGTACTTC
d_gene: TRBD1
j_gene: TRBJ2-5
v_gene: TRBV12-3/TRBV12-4
abundance: few

CDR3aa: CASSHSSSSYNEQFF
CDR3nt: TGTGCCAGCAGCCACAGCTCGAGCTCCTACAATGAGCAGTTCTTC
d_gene: NA
j_gene: TRBJ2-1
v_gene: TRBV3-1
abundance: few

CDR3aa: CASSTRLPLGNNEQFF
CDR3nt: TGTGCCAGCAGCACCCGACTACCCCTAGGGAACAATGAGCAGTTCTTC
d_gene: NA
j_gene: TRBJ2-1
v_gene: TRBV11-1
abundance: NA

CDR3aa: CASSYSRTGSGVSYEQYF
CDR3nt: TGTGCCAGCAGTTACTCTCGGACAGGGTCAGGGGTGTCCTACGAGCAGTACTTC
d_gene: TRBD1
j_gene: TRBJ2-7
v_gene: TRBV6-6
abundance: few

CDR3aa: CSVEDQASGNNEQFF
CDR3nt: TGCAGCGTTGAAGATCAGGCTAGCGGGAACAATGAGCAGTTCTTC
d_gene: TRBD2
j_gene: TRBJ2-1
v_gene: TRBV29-1
abundance: few

CDR3aa: CASSLDLRGGTDTQYF
CDR3nt: TGTGCCAGCAGCTTAGACTTAAGGGGGGGCACAGATACGCAGTATTTT
d_gene: NA
j_gene: TRBJ2-3
v_gene: TRBV7-9
abundance: few